These 20 T cell receptor beta chains were all obtained from the same sample, sequenced in a study of cytomegalovirus exposure and HLA in healthy donors (dated by TCRdb to the late 2010s). Library creation used the immunoSEQ multiplex PCR assay. For the multiplex PCR, a mixture combining 60 forward primers for TCR Vbeta segments and 13 reverse primers for TCR Jbeta segments was used. What TCRdb holds here is the immuneACCESS table cut down to in-frame rearrangements. Part of the clones is not present; checked against another copy, under half of the missing clones reflect an unresolved V gene, and the others are unexplained. The sample records approximately 190,000 clones, roughly 80% of which are singletons. Roughly 2% of the sample is taken by the ten largest. Sequencing was done on a sample of PBMCs. The receptors here all came from a woman in her twenties or thirties in good health and CMV-seropositive.

This clone was observed a single time. This same CDR3 is encoded by further DNA sequences in the sample. The chain links TRBV15 to TRBJ1-5; a possible D gene is TRBD1 (5 bases). The length of the CDR3 is 13 residues. V was cut by 6 bases and J by 7 bases, with 13 bases left in between. Germline assignment: CDR1 LNHNV and CDR2 YYDKDF (reference sequence). The CDR3 DNA reads as TGTGCCACCAGTGGAAGGGGTAACCAGCCCCAGCATTTT. Translation: CATSGRGNQPQHF.

DNA of the CDR3: TGCGCCAGCAGCCTCGGACAGCCACTATACAATGAGCAGTTCTTC. Its protein product is CASSLGQPLYNEQFF. The chain combines TRBV5-1 with TRBJ2-1, with D maybe TRBD1 (6 bases). Deletions cut 4 bases from V and 4 bases from J, with 15 bases between. Germline V gene sequence: CDR1 SGHRS, CDR2 YFSETQ. The CDR3 runs 15 residues.

The rearrangement links TRBV28 to TRBJ1-3, with 7 bases aligning to TRBD1. V lost 11 bases to trimming and J lost 0 bases; unmatched junction nucleotides: 13. CDR3 length equals 16 residues. Germline V gene sequence: CDR1 MDHEN, CDR2 SYDVKM. The CDR3 is CASSTRDRSSGNTIYF. As DNA, the CDR3 is TGTGCCTCTTCCACCCGGGACAGAAGCTCTGGAAACACCATATATTTT. The full variable domain, in which reference TRBV28 and TRBJ1-3 provide the parts outside the CDR3, is DVKVTQSSRYLVKRTGEKVFLECVQDMDHENMFWYRQDPGLGLRLIYFSYDVKMKEKGDIPEGYSVSREKKERFSLILESASTNQTSMYLCASSTRDRSSGNTIYFGEGSWLTVV.

The chain employs TRBV4-2 and TRBJ1-1; 9 nucleotides align to TRBD1. Trimming took 3 bases from V and 5 from J; bases not matched to a gene: 4. The germline V gene has CDR1 LGHNA and CDR2 YNFKEQ. The CDR3 consists of 14 residues. CDR3 loop: CASSQTGGGTEAFF. CDR3 in DNA: TGTGCCAGCAGCCAGACAGGGGGGGGAACTGAAGCTTTCTTT.

This clone has only a few counts. V is TRBV15 and J is TRBJ2-7; 7 bases map to TRBD1. The CDR3 loop spans 16 amino acids. Per the germline V gene, CDR1 is LNHNV and CDR2 is YYDKDF (reference sequence). V gave up 0 bases and J gave up 2 bases; unmatched junction bases: 7. CDR3 residues: CATSRDRDSRAYEQYF. The CDR3 DNA follows: TGTGCCACCAGCAGAGATAGGGACAGTAGAGCCTACGAGCAGTACTTC.

The chain is built from TRBV16 and TRBJ1-6; 7 bases are a match to TRBD1. Trimming took 1 base from V and 5 from J; bases not matched to a gene: 8. This CDR3 is built from 17 residues. Per germline, CDR1 KGHSY and CDR2 FQNENV. DNA for the CDR3: TGTGCCAGCAGCCAATACGGGGCCAGGGGGAATAATTCACCCCTCCACTTT. Residues: CASSQYGARGNNSPLHF.

The chain links TRBV27 to TRBJ1-1, with no clear D. The germline V gene encodes CDR1 MNHEY and CDR2 SMNVEV (reference sequence). The CDR3 is 12 amino acids. V lost 5 bases and J 7 bases, leaving 11 bases between the germline ends. In DNA, the CDR3 is TGTGCCAGCAGTCGACAATCAGGTGAAGCTTTCTTT. Protein: CASSRQSGEAFF.

V and J are TRBV28 and TRBJ1-2; D perhaps matches TRBD1 (5 bases). Deletions cut 7 bases from V and 2 bases from J, with 14 bases between. The CDR3 is 14 residues long. In germline, CDR1 is MDHEN, CDR2 SYDVKM. CDR3 amino acids: CASITPGNNYGYTF. The CDR3 region has the DNA TGTGCCAGCATCACCCCAGGGAACAACTATGGCTACACCTTC.

The CDR3 nucleotides read TGTGCTAGTGGTTTGGGTCAGGGGATGAACACTGAAGCTTTCTTT. Amino acids: CASGLGQGMNTEAFF. The V and J genes are TRBV12-5 and TRBJ1-1; possible D gene TRBD1, 6 bases. Germline CDR1 is LGHNT and CDR2 is FRNRAP. V was shortened by 1 base and J by 0 bases, with 9 bases between the two germline ends. The CDR3 has 15 amino acids. Looking up the rest from reference TRBV12-5 and TRBJ1-1 gives the full variable domain: DARVTQTPRHKVTEMGQEVTMRCQPILGHNTVFWYRQTMMQGLELLAYFRNRAPLDDSGMPKDRFSAEMPDATLATLKIQPSEPRDSAVYFCASGLGQGMNTEAFFGQGTRLTVV.

This clone was recorded only once. This chain connects TRBV6-5 to TRBJ2-7; TRBD1 matches at 8 bases. Germline V gene lookup returns CDR1 MNHEY and CDR2 SVGAGI. V lost 5 bases to trimming and J lost 5 bases; unmatched junction nucleotides: 5. CDR3 length equals 13 residues. CDR3 residues: CASSRTGSHEQYF. The CDR3 DNA reads as TGTGCCAGCAGTCGGACAGGGAGCCACGAGCAGTACTTC.

V is TRBV19 and J is TRBJ2-6; 8 bases match TRBD2. The trim removed 1 base at V and 0 bases at J, leaving 5 bases unmatched. There are 18 residues in the CDR3. Per germline, CDR1 LNHDA and CDR2 SQIVND (reference sequence). In DNA form, the CDR3 reads TGTGCCAGTAGTATAGCCGGGGGGACTAGCTCTGGGGCCAACGTCCTGACTTTC. Translated, it gives CASSIAGGTSSGANVLTF.

J is TRBJ2-6 and V is TRBV5-1, with unresolved D. Germline V CDR1 and CDR2: SGHRS, YFSETQ. The length of the CDR3 is 17 residues. Trimming left V 3 bases short and J 0 bases short, with 13 bases between. CDR3 nucleotide sequence: TGCGCCAGCAGCTCCCCATCTTTGAGCTCTGGGGCCAACGTCCTGACTTTC. It is translated as CASSSPSLSSGANVLTF.

V usage is TRBV7-6 and J usage is TRBJ2-1; 16 bases are shared with TRBD2. V dropped 1 base and J dropped 2; count of bases not matched to a gene: 8. CDR1 and CDR2 (germline): SGHVS, FNYEAQ. This CDR3 is 20 amino acids long. The DNA of the CDR3 is TGTGCCAGCAGCTTAGAATCCGGGACTAGCGGGGGGGAACCCTACAATGAGCAGTTCTTC. Translating gives CASSLESGTSGGEPYNEQFF.

The chain combines TRBV15 with TRBJ1-1; 8 bases match TRBD1. V shed 5 bases, J shed 0 bases, and the junction held 8 bases outside the gene matches. Germline V gives CDR1 LNHNV, CDR2 YYDKDF (reference sequence). This CDR3 region has 16 residues. The CDR3 loop is CATSARDRRLNTEAFF. In nucleotides, the CDR3 is TGTGCCACCAGCGCTCGGGACAGGCGCCTGAACACTGAAGCTTTCTTT.

The chain uses TRBV29-1 and TRBJ1-2, with 9 bases lining up with TRBD1. CDR3 length equals 13 residues. Trimming cost V 7 bases and J 5 bases; bases outside gene matches: 8. Germline-derived CDR1 and CDR2 are SQVTM and ANQGSEA. In DNA, the CDR3 is TGCAGCGCCCAAACAGGGGGCGGATATGGCTACACCTTC. Its protein product is CSAQTGGGYGYTF.

The chain uses TRBV30 and TRBJ2-2; TRBD2 matches 7 bases. CDR1 is GTSNPN, CDR2 SVGIG, per germline (reference sequence). J gave up 2 bases and V 4 bases, and 7 bases lay outside the gene matches. The CDR3 is 15 amino acids. CDR3 DNA sequence: TGTGCCTGGAACAATCCGGGACTAAACACCGGGGAGCTGTTTTTT. Protein product: CAWNNPGLNTGELFF.

The V gene is TRBV1, the J gene TRBJ2-5; the table's D gene call, TRBD1, was not cross checked with the DNA. TRBV1 counts as a pseudogene. This CDR3 contains 19 residues. CDR3 protein: CTSSQVPTGCSGGEETQYF. CDR3 in DNA: TGCACCAGCAGCCAAGTCCCGACAGGGTGTTCAGGGGGCGAGGAGACCCAGTACTTC.

V and J are TRBV19 and TRBJ1-2; 7 bases match TRBD1. CDR1 and CDR2 (germline): LNHDA, SQIVND (reference sequence). The CDR3 contains 15 residues. Trimming cost V 6 bases and J 2 bases; bases outside gene matches: 9. The CDR3 here is CASRALIQGNYGYTF. For the CDR3, the DNA is TGTGCCAGTAGGGCTTTAATACAGGGGAACTATGGCTACACCTTC.

This rearrangement joins TRBV5-1 to TRBJ2-3; possibly TRBD2 for D (5 bases). V dropped 1 base and J dropped 0 bases, with 12 bases sitting between them. Germline V gene data show CDR1 as SGHRS and CDR2 as YFSETQ. The CDR3 is made up of 16 amino acids. CDR3 protein: CASSLPSLTSTDTQYF. In DNA, the CDR3 is TGCGCCAGCAGCTTGCCTAGCCTTACTAGCACAGATACGCAGTATTTT.

V usage is TRBV7-9 and J usage is TRBJ1-1, with D unresolved. CDR1 is SEHNR and CDR2 is FQNEAQ in the germline V gene (reference sequence). The ends were cut back, 4 bases at V and 0 bases at J, with 9 bases in the middle. The CDR3 consists of 14 residues. This CDR3 is CASSSPNLNTEAFF. The CDR3 DNA reads as TGTGCCAGCAGCTCACCGAACTTGAACACTGAAGCTTTCTTT.